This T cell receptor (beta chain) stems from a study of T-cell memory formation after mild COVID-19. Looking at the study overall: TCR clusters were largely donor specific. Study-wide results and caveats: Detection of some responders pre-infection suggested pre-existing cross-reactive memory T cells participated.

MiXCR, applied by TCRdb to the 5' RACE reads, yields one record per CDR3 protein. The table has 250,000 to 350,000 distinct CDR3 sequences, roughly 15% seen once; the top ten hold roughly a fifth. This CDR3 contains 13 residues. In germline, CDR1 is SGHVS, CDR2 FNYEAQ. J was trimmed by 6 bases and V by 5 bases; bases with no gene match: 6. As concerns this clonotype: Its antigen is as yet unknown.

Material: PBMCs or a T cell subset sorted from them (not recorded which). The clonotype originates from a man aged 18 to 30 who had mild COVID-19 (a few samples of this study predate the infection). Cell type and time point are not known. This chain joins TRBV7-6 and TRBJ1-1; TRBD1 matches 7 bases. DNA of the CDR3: TGTGCCAGCAGCGCCGGGACAGCTTCTGAAGCTTTCTTT. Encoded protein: CASSAGTASEAFF.